This TCR beta chain was observed in a study of blood T cell repertoires in COVID-19. Study information: Specimens from acute and convalescent COVID-19 originated in the United States, Italy and Spain. PBMCs, B-cell-depleted T cells, or T cells provided the cDNA or gDNA that made up the material.

In the study's own analysis: Estimation of nucleated cell counts was performed using reference gene primer amplification. Generated by immunoSEQ multiplex PCR, the TCRdb table keeps only in-frame clones and is missing some. V and J calls and clone size are as listed in that table; D and trimming were resolved from the DNA. The data hold roughly 110,000 clones, with approximately 88% observed a single time. CDR3 length: 12 residues. The V end was cut by 3 bases, the J end by 8 bases, with 11 bases between. The germline gives CDR1 SQVTM, CDR2 ANQGSEA. The chain recombines TRBV29-1 with TRBJ1-5, with D unclear. Sequencing used peripheral blood. This TCR was recovered from a middle-aged man with active or convalescent COVID-19. CDR3 in amino acids: CSVEAPGEPQHF. The CDR3 coding sequence is TGCAGCGTTGAGGCCCCCGGGGAGCCCCAGCATTTT.